This entry is about one TCR beta chain. Other DNA sequences of this sample code for an identical CDR3. V lost 5 bases and J lost 6; bases outside the gene matches: 5. There are 14 residues in the CDR3. Germline assignment: CDR1 SGHNT and CDR2 YYREEE (reference sequence). The assay was immunoSEQ multiplex PCR, and TCRdb's table has in-frame clones only and misses some. Of 95,000 to 120,000 clones detected, around 90% appear once; the ten largest clones hold 1.4%. These data originate in a study of T cells after somatic rescue of genetic block. The sequence was obtained from a woman aged 18 to 35. The rearrangement links TRBV5-4 to TRBJ1-6; 7 bases are a match to TRBD1. Sequencing input: peripheral blood mononuclear cells (PBMCs). This CDR3 reads CASSLGTANSPLHF. The DNA of the CDR3 is TGTGCCAGCAGTTTAGGGACAGCTAATTCACCCCTCCACTTT.